This T cell receptor (beta chain) comes out of a study of shared clonotypes between healthy human individuals. Regarding the study as a whole: Incompleteness in sorted-subset sequencing, despite large depth, was shown by rarefaction. Several donors showed sharing of about 5.5% of naive CD4 clonotypes. Memory subsets generally showed smaller estimated richness than naive subsets did.

As defined, naive CD8 cells were CD45RO-negative and positively selected for CCR7, with terminally differentiated effector memory CD45RA+ cells excluded. As for this clone: Its antigen remains unknown.

The material for each subset, its genomic DNA, was split evenly across several immunoSEQ plates. Method: immunoSEQ multiplex PCR; TCRdb's copy keeps in-frame clones and lacks some. The sample lists nearly 2 million clones, about 95% occurring once. This sequence was found in a man aged 18 to 29 in good health. Input material: naive CD8+ T cells sorted from blood.

The DNA of the CDR3 is TGTGCCATCAGTGAGTCTGGCGGGAGGGCCTACGAGCAGTACTTC. Translated, it gives CAISESGGRAYEQYF. The gene calls are TRBV10-3 and TRBJ2-7; 9 positions agree with TRBD2. The junction had 2 bases not matched to a gene; V was cut back by 0 bases and J by 2 bases. Germline V gene lookup returns CDR1 ENHRY and CDR2 SYGVKD. The CDR3 is 15 amino acids.